The 23 T cell receptor beta chains below all came from one sample that was sequenced in a study of blood T cells in healthy people across ages. A sample-barcoded 5' primer and a J-beta primer mix were used in a second PCR of roughly 7 to 12 cycles. TCRdb re-derived calls from the 5' RACE reads in MiXCR, one entry per CDR3 protein. The table lists more than 650,000 distinct CDR3 sequences, 20% to 25% of them singletons. Sequences were obtained from blood. The receptors originated from a man between 70 and 80 years old in good health.

The table lists this clonotype with a few counts. The CDR3 reads CSVGGDRVLYNEQFF. The CDR3 DNA reads TGCAGCGTGGGGGGTGACAGGGTTTTATACAATGAGCAGTTCTTC. The chain links TRBV29-1 to TRBJ2-1, with TRBD1 as a possible D gene (7 bases). The CDR3 loop spans 15 amino acids. The V gene lost 6 bases and the J gene lost 4 bases, with 19 bases spanning the gap. Germline CDR1 reads SQVTM; CDR2 reads ANQGSEA.

In this sample, this clonotype turned up a few times. The V gene is TRBV11-2, the J gene TRBJ1-2; D is uncertain. V lost 3 bases and J lost 4, with 12 bases in between. Germline CDR1 is SGHAT and CDR2 is FQNNGV. This CDR3 comprises 14 residues. The CDR3 protein is CASSLDPRPYGYTF. The CDR3 DNA reads as TGTGCCAGCAGCTTGGACCCCAGACCCTATGGCTACACCTTC.

This clonotype was detected a few times. V gene TRBV11-3 combines with J gene TRBJ2-4; TRBD2 aligns across 7 bases. Germline V gives CDR1 SGHNT, CDR2 YENEEA. Trimming took 5 bases from V and 7 from J; bases not matched to a gene: 11. The CDR3 consists of 15 residues. The CDR3 bases are TGTGCCAGCAGCCCCGGGGGGTCTTTGGGGAACATTCAGTACTTC. Translated, it gives CASSPGGSLGNIQYF. The full variable domain, completed using reference TRBV11-3 and TRBJ2-4, is EAGVVQSPRYKIIEKKQPVAFWCNPISGHNTLYWYLQNLGQGPELLIRYENEEAVDDSQLPKDRFSAERLKGVDSTLKIQPAELGDSAVYLCASSPGGSLGNIQYFGAGTRLSVL.

This clonotype was seen more than once but under ten times. The gene calls are TRBV12-3 or TRBV12-4 and TRBJ2-3; no firm D call. CDR3 length equals 14 residues. Trimming took off 6 bases at V and 3 bases at J, with 13 bases between the two ends. The CDR3 sequence is CASSRLGVTDTQYF. Here the CDR3 DNA reads TGTGCCAGCAGCCGCCTAGGTGTGACAGATACGCAGTATTTT.

This clonotype was seen more than once but under ten times. The J gene is TRBJ2-3, the V gene TRBV10-3; a weak D match, TRBD2 (5 bases). V lost 0 bases to trimming and J lost 2 bases, with 18 bases between them. The length of the CDR3 is 18 residues. Germline loops: CDR1 ENHRY, CDR2 SYGVKD. The CDR3 here is CAISESVRRSLPTDTQYF. The CDR3 DNA is TGTGCCATCAGTGAGTCAGTTCGGAGGTCCCTTCCCACAGATACGCAGTATTTT.

The chain has TRBV10-3 and TRBJ2-1; possibly TRBD2 for D (6 bases). The CDR3 loop spans 14 amino acids. V lost 10 bases, J lost 8 bases, and 21 bases lay in between. Germline V gene data show CDR1 as ENHRY and CDR2 as SYGVKD. The CDR3 sequence is CATATLAMVDEQFF. The CDR3 region has the DNA TGTGCCACCGCCACCCTAGCGATGGTAGATGAGCAGTTCTTC.

This clonotype was seen a handful of times. The chain is built from TRBV15 and TRBJ1-1; D unclear. This CDR3 contains 12 residues. V lost 0 bases and J 1 base, leaving 0 bases between the germline ends. The germline V gene encodes CDR1 LNHNV and CDR2 YYDKDF (reference sequence). CDR3 loop: CATSRENTEAFF. CDR3 coding DNA: TGTGCCACCAGCAGAGAGAACACTGAAGCTTTCTTT. Full variable domain (outside the CDR3, taken from reference TRBV15 and TRBJ1-1): DAMVIQNPRYQVTQFGKPVTLSCSQTLNHNVMYWYQQKSSQAPKLLFHYYDKDFNNEADTPDNFQSRRPNTSFCFLDIRSPGLGDTAMYLCATSRENTEAFFGQGTRLTVV.

There are a few counts of this clonotype. Compared with germline, one end of the junction differs, possibly owing to a read error. The genes are TRBV27 and TRBJ2-5, with 9 nucleotides matching TRBD1. The CDR3 is made up of 11 amino acids. The germline V gene has CDR1 MNHEY and CDR2 SMNVEV (reference sequence). CDR3 region: CASSSGTGYFF. The CDR3 region has the DNA TGTGCCAGCAGTTCCGGGACAGGGTATTTTTTC.

Only a few counts were recorded for this clonotype. This sequence may be a read error, since a much larger clone differs from it by one base. V is TRBV12-3 or TRBV12-4 and J is TRBJ1-1, with unresolved D. Trimming took off 6 bases at V and 4 bases at J, with 15 bases between the two ends. This CDR3 is 14 amino acids long. The chain's CDR3 is CASRRREGSTEAFF. The DNA for the CDR3 is TGTGCCAGCAGACGACGGGAAGGTAGCACTGAAGCTTTCTTT.

This chain connects TRBV19 to TRBJ1-1, with a tentative D call TRBD1 (5 bases). Trimming took off 7 bases at V and 4 bases at J, with 16 bases between the two ends. Per the germline V gene, CDR1 is LNHDA and CDR2 is SQIVND (reference sequence). The CDR3 sequence is 14 residues long. The CDR3 DNA follows: TGTGCCAGTATTCGGGACCGAGTGTTCACTGAAGCTTTCTTT. As protein: CASIRDRVFTEAFF. The full variable domain, its missing parts supplied by reference TRBV19 and TRBJ1-1, is DGGITQSPKYLFRKEGQNVTLSCEQNLNHDAMYWYRQDPGQGLRLIYYSQIVNDFQKGDIAEGYSVSREKKESFPLTVTSAQKNPTAFYLCASIRDRVFTEAFFGQGTRLTVV.

The chain recombines TRBV20-1 with TRBJ2-7, with 8 bases identical to TRBD1. The CDR3 has 12 residues. V was clipped by 3 bases and J by 5 bases; unmatched bases: 3. Germline CDR1 is DFQATT and CDR2 is SNEGSKA (reference sequence). The DNA for the CDR3 is TGCAGTGCTAGGGGACAGGTGAACGAGCAGTACTTC. It specifies CSARGQVNEQYF.

CDR3 DNA sequence: TGCGCCAGCAGCTTGGAACCTAGCGGTAGCTCTGGGGCCAACGTCCTGACTTTC. Translation gives CASSLEPSGSSGANVLTF. The chain uses TRBV5-1 and TRBJ2-6; 7 positions match TRBD2. From germline, CDR1 is SGHRS and CDR2 YFSETQ. This CDR3 spans 18 amino acids. With V trimmed by 0 bases and J by 0 bases, 6 bases remained unmatched.

This sequence joins TRBV6-1 and TRBJ1-5; no reliable D call. The V end lost 0 bases, the J end lost 1 base, and 4 bases lay between the germline ends. Germline CDR1 is MNHNS and CDR2 is SASEGT. The CDR3 covers 14 residues. The CDR3 DNA follows: TGTGCCAGCAGTGAAGCTCGAAGCAATCAGCCCCAGCATTTT. Translation gives CASSEARSNQPQHF.

This sequence joins TRBV29-1 and TRBJ2-3; maybe TRBD2 (6 bases). The CDR3 covers 14 residues. The ends were cut back, 2 bases at V and 3 bases at J, with 12 bases in the middle. Per the germline V gene, CDR1 is SQVTM and CDR2 is ANQGSEA. As DNA, the CDR3 is TGCAGCGTTGAAAAGGTGGGGGGAACAGATACGCAGTATTTT. Encoded protein: CSVEKVGGTDTQYF.

Note on this clonotype: Sequence at one end of the junction differs from germline and may be a read error. This rearrangement joins TRBV4-3 to TRBJ2-1; TRBD2 might be the D (6 bases). CDR3 length equals 15 residues. Per the germline V gene, CDR1 is LGHNA and CDR2 is YSLEER. As DNA, the CDR3 is TGCGCCACCAGCCAAGTGGGACTGGGCTACAATGAGCAGTTCTTC. Translation: CATSQVGLGYNEQFF.

The V and J genes are TRBV5-5 and TRBJ2-7, with 7 bases aligning to TRBD2. The CDR3 is made up of 14 amino acids. Germline CDR1 is SGHKS and CDR2 is YYEKEE (reference sequence). The J segment lost 4 bases and the V segment lost 2 bases, leaving 6 bases of the junction unmatched. CDR3 loop: CASSFLAGPYEQYV. In DNA form, the CDR3 reads TGTGCCAGCAGCTTTTTAGCGGGCCCATACGAGCAGTACGTC.

This clonotype has a handful of counts. The chain employs TRBV5-1 and TRBJ2-1; perhaps TRBD2 as D (6 bases). The V gene's germline CDR1 is SGHRS and CDR2 YFSETQ. Trimming cost V 1 base and J 7 bases, with 9 bases left between them. The CDR3 loop spans 13 amino acids. CDR3 coding DNA: TGCGCCAGCAGCTTGACTAGCCCTAATGAGCAGTTCTTC. It is translated as CASSLTSPNEQFF. The whole variable domain, remainder taken from reference TRBV5-1 and TRBJ2-1, is KAGVTQTPRYLIKTRGQQVTLSCSPISGHRSVSWYQQTPGQGLQFLFEYFSETQRNKGNFPGRFSGRQFSNSRSEMNVSTLELGDSALYLCASSLTSPNEQFFGPGTRLTVL.

Worth noting for this clonotype: The junction departs from the called germline gene at one end, perhaps through a read error. J is TRBJ1-4 and V is TRBV10-2; TRBD1 aligns across 7 bases. This CDR3 is 17 amino acids long. Per germline, CDR1 WSHSY and CDR2 SAAADI. CDR3 in DNA: TGCGCCAGCAGAGAGTCGGGAGGGGGACAGCTTAATGAAAAACTGTTTTTT. Translated, it gives CASRESGGGQLNEKLFF.

This clonotype was observed a few times. The chain couples TRBV14 to TRBJ2-2; D not certain. The CDR3 has 14 residues. The V gene lost 1 base and the J gene lost 3 bases, with 6 bases spanning the gap. The V gene's germline CDR1 is SGHDN and CDR2 FVKESK. Here the CDR3 DNA reads TGTGCCAGCAGCCAAGGAGTCCACACCGGGGAGCTGTTTTTT. It is translated as CASSQGVHTGELFF.

This clonotype turned up a few times. At one of its ends the junction is not consistent with the germline gene, which may arise from a read error. V and J are TRBV7-2 and TRBJ2-5; no clear D. CDR1 is SGHTA, CDR2 FQGNSA, per germline. This CDR3 contains 12 residues. The DNA of the CDR3 is TGTGCCAGCAGCTTAAACTACAATGAGCAGTCCTTC. Residues: CASSLNYNEQSF.

This clonotype was seen a handful of times. The V and J genes are TRBV5-1 and TRBJ2-3, with a possible D match to TRBD2 (6 bases). From germline, CDR1 is SGHRS and CDR2 YFSETQ. The V gene lost 3 bases and the J gene lost 0 bases, with 8 bases spanning the gap. The CDR3 is made up of 14 amino acids. In DNA, the CDR3 is TGCGCCAGCAGCTCGGGAGATAGCACAGATACGCAGTATTTT. Translating it yields CASSSGDSTDTQYF.

This CDR3 is CASSLRAERSVLTQYF. CDR3 sequence (DNA): TGTGCCAGCAGCTTAAGGGCGGAGAGATCTGTTCTTACGCAGTATTTT. The chain links TRBV7-3 to TRBJ2-3; the D is unclear. Germline V gives CDR1 SGHTA, CDR2 FQGTGA. Trimming left V 1 base short and J 8 bases short, with 19 bases between. The CDR3 runs to 16 residues.

This clonotype was counted a few times. The rearrangement joins TRBV13 to TRBJ2-3, with no clear D. CDR3 length: 14 residues. Germline CDR1 and CDR2: PRHDT and FYEKMQ (reference sequence). V was cut by 0 bases and J by 5 bases, with 9 bases left in between. The CDR3 reads CASSLGAPRDTQYF. The CDR3 nucleotides are TGTGCCAGCAGCTTAGGGGCCCCAAGAGATACGCAGTATTTT.